The 24 T cell receptor beta chains listed next were all sequenced from one sample in a study of chemoradiotherapy in HPV16-positive cancers. Sequencing used immunoSEQ multiplex PCR; TCRdb keeps in-frame clones, though not all of them. This repertoire shows tens of thousands of clones, about 88% found once; its top ten account for roughly 2%. This specimen consisted of blood, obtained from a patient who underwent chemoradiotherapy. Receptors were obtained from a human donor with HPV-associated anogenital cancer.

The chain carries TRBV2 and TRBJ1-1; D is perhaps TRBD1 (5 bases). Looked up from germline, CDR1 is SNHLY and CDR2 is FYNNEI. Between the trimmed V and J ends, which lost 4 bases and 10 bases, there was a span of 19 bases. The CDR3 spans 14 residues. The CDR3 DNA reads TGTGCCAGCAGTGCTTCGACAGTGGCAAAGCCAGCTTTCTTT. This encodes CASSASTVAKPAFF.

The chain has TRBV10-3 and TRBJ2-2; no definite D call. Germline-derived CDR1 and CDR2 are ENHRY and SYGVKD. The V gene lost 2 bases and the J gene lost 1 base, with 5 bases spanning the gap. The CDR3 runs to 14 residues. The DNA for the CDR3 is TGTGCCATCAGTGAGACAAAGAACACCGGGGAGCTGTTTTTT. This codes for CAISETKNTGELFF.

This sequence joins TRBV19 and TRBJ2-5, with D hard to call. V was clipped by 3 bases and J by 4 bases, with 9 bases between them. CDR1 and CDR2 (germline): LNHDA, SQIVND (reference sequence). The CDR3 is 13 amino acids. The CDR3 sequence: CASSISLGETQYF. The DNA of the CDR3 is TGTGCCAGTAGTATTTCCCTTGGAGAGACCCAGTACTTC.

This clone occurred a few times. The genes are TRBV19 and TRBJ2-1; D is possibly TRBD1 (6 bases). The germline CDR1 and CDR2 sequences are LNHDA and SQIVND (reference sequence). Between the trimmed V and J ends, which lost 3 bases and 0 bases, there was a span of 9 bases. This CDR3 contains 15 residues. The CDR3 sequence: CASSMARGSYNEQFF. In DNA form, the CDR3 reads TGTGCCAGTAGTATGGCCAGGGGCTCCTACAATGAGCAGTTCTTC.

The chain combines TRBV18 with TRBJ2-7; the D is unclear. This CDR3 is 16 amino acids long. Deletions cut 2 bases from V and 0 bases from J, with 14 bases between. CDR1 and CDR2 (germline): KGHSH, LQKENI. CDR3: CASSPSALTTSYEQYF. The DNA for the CDR3 is TGTGCCAGCTCACCATCTGCGTTAACTACCTCCTACGAGCAGTACTTC.

This chain links TRBV5-1 with TRBJ1-4, with unresolved D. The CDR3 sequence is 15 residues long. V lost 4 bases, J lost 0 bases, and 10 bases lay in between. Germline-derived CDR1 and CDR2 are SGHRS and YFSETQ. The CDR3 sequence: CASSRSGPTNEKLFF. CDR3 in DNA: TGCGCCAGCAGCCGCTCAGGCCCAACTAATGAAAAACTGTTTTTT.

The genes are TRBV13 and TRBJ1-2; 8 bases map to TRBD1. The CDR3 spans 17 residues. The V gene's germline CDR1 is PRHDT and CDR2 FYEKMQ (reference sequence). The junction had 15 bases not matched to a gene; V was cut back by 3 bases and J by 6 bases. The CDR3 coding sequence is TGTGCCAGCAGCTTGATGACATTACCACAGGGGGAAGATGGCTACACCTTC. As protein: CASSLMTLPQGEDGYTF.

The V call is TRBV7-3, the J call TRBJ1-2; D is ambiguous. This CDR3 is built from 12 residues. V lost 5 bases to trimming and J lost 9 bases, with 13 bases between them. The germline gives CDR1 SGHTA, CDR2 FQGTGA. This CDR3 is CASSPTEGSYTF. CDR3 nucleotide sequence: TGTGCCAGCAGCCCCACGGAGGGCAGCTACACCTTC.

The chain combines TRBV5-1 with TRBJ2-7; 10 positions match TRBD2. CDR3 length equals 15 residues. CDR1 SGHRS and CDR2 YFSETQ come from the germline V gene. The trim removed 4 bases at V and 2 bases at J, leaving 6 bases unmatched. The CDR3 DNA follows: TGCGCCAGCAGCCCCCGGCTAGCGGGGGCCTACGAGCAGTACTTC. Translating gives CASSPRLAGAYEQYF.

The chain employs TRBV27 and TRBJ1-1; 7 bases align to TRBD1. The CDR3 totals 16 residues. The J segment lost 0 bases and the V segment lost 5 bases, leaving 9 bases of the junction unmatched. Germline assignment: CDR1 MNHEY and CDR2 SMNVEV (reference sequence). The CDR3 coding sequence is TGTGCCAGCAGTGATACTGAGGGGACAGTGAACACTGAAGCTTTCTTT. As protein: CASSDTEGTVNTEAFF.

V gene TRBV11-1 combines with J gene TRBJ2-6, with a tentative D call TRBD1 (6 bases). This CDR3 has 15 amino acids. V was trimmed by 1 base and J by 4 bases, leaving 8 bases between them. Germline CDR1 SGHAT, CDR2 FQDESV (reference sequence). The CDR3 sequence: CASSLDRAGANVLTF. As DNA, the CDR3 is TGTGCCAGCAGCTTAGACAGGGCCGGGGCCAACGTCCTGACTTTC.

This chain links TRBV6-5 with TRBJ2-7; either TRBD1 or TRBD2 may fit D (5 bases each). Germline CDR1 and CDR2: MNHEY and SVGAGI. The CDR3 runs 15 residues. V was shortened by 0 bases and J by 3 bases, with 12 bases between the two germline ends. The CDR3 DNA reads TGTGCCAGCAGTTACTCGAAAAGGGACGGCTACGAGCAGTACTTC. Its protein is CASSYSKRDGYEQYF.

This rearrangement joins TRBV6-5 to TRBJ1-1; D perhaps matches TRBD1 (6 bases). Germline CDR1 MNHEY, CDR2 SVGAGI. The CDR3 is 14 amino acids. V was pared by 4 bases and J by 11 bases, with 20 bases between. This CDR3 reads CASSSSPTGTGAFF. In nucleotides, the CDR3 is TGTGCCAGCAGTTCCAGCCCTACAGGGACGGGTGCTTTCTTT.

The sample holds a few counts of this clone. V is TRBV2 and J is TRBJ2-7, with 8 bases fitting TRBD1. This CDR3 is built from 14 residues. The V and J ends lost 6 bases and 2 bases, in that order; junction bases with no gene match: 6. Germline V gene sequence: CDR1 SNHLY, CDR2 FYNNEI. The DNA of the CDR3 is TGTGCCAGCAGACGGACAGGGCAGGCCTACGAGCAGTACTTC. Protein product: CASRRTGQAYEQYF.

V is TRBV11-1 and J is TRBJ2-5; 11 bases agree with TRBD2. V trimming: 6 bases; J trimming: 3 bases; junction bases outside the gene matches: 6. This CDR3 region has 15 residues. The germline V gene has CDR1 SGHAT and CDR2 FQDESV (reference sequence). The CDR3 region is CASRLGLAAKETQYF. The CDR3 nucleotides read TGTGCCAGCAGGCTGGGACTAGCGGCTAAAGAGACCCAGTACTTC.

The V and J genes are TRBV18 and TRBJ1-2; D is undetermined. Germline V lookup: CDR1 KGHSH, CDR2 LQKENI. The CDR3 consists of 16 residues. The ends were cut back, 1 base at V and 4 bases at J, with 16 bases in the middle. This chain's CDR3 is CASSPLPVGMSYGYTF. The CDR3 bases are TGTGCCAGCTCACCACTCCCGGTCGGGATGAGCTATGGCTACACCTTC.

The chain is built from TRBV9 and TRBJ2-1; TRBD2 might be the D (6 bases). The V gene's germline CDR1 is SGDLS and CDR2 YYNGEE. This CDR3 is 17 amino acids long. V was clipped by 4 bases and J by 0 bases, with 17 bases between them. CDR3 sequence: CASSNPYLGSSYNEQFF. The CDR3 DNA reads TGTGCCAGCAGCAACCCATATCTCGGGAGCTCCTACAATGAGCAGTTCTTC.

The chain employs TRBV7-3 and TRBJ1-1; perhaps TRBD1 as D (6 bases). V gave up 2 bases and J gave up 5 bases, with 12 bases separating them. Germline loops: CDR1 SGHTA, CDR2 FQGTGA. The CDR3 has 14 amino acids. The CDR3: CASSLLAGETEAFF. The CDR3 DNA reads as TGTGCCAGCAGCTTATTGGCAGGGGAGACTGAAGCTTTCTTT. Based on the CDR3 plus reference TRBV7-3 and TRBJ1-1, the full variable domain is GAGVSQTPSNKVTEKGKYVELRCDPISGHTALYWYRQSLGQGPEFLIYFQGTGAADDSGLPNDRFFAVRPEGSVSTLKIQRTERGDSAVYLCASSLLAGETEAFFGQGTRLTVV.

The chain combines TRBV6-4 with TRBJ2-2; 9 bases line up with TRBD1. This CDR3 contains 16 residues. Germline CDR1 MRHNA, CDR2 SNTAGT. Germline trimming cut 6 bases from V and 0 bases from J; bases unmatched to any gene: 5. As DNA, the CDR3 is TGTGCCAGCAGCGAGGGGACAGGGACGAACACCGGGGAGCTGTTTTTT. It yields the protein CASSEGTGTNTGELFF.

V and J are TRBV5-1 and TRBJ1-2, with 8 bases fitting TRBD1. This CDR3 spans 14 amino acids. Germline CDR1 reads SGHRS; CDR2 reads YFSETQ. The V and J ends lost 4 bases and 6 bases, in that order; junction bases with no gene match: 8. The CDR3 DNA reads as TGCGCCAGCAGCCTGGACAGGGCAGTCAATGGCTACACCTTC. This gives the protein CASSLDRAVNGYTF. The variable domain in full, with the rest retrieved from reference TRBV5-1 and TRBJ1-2, is KAGVTQTPRYLIKTRGQQVTLSCSPISGHRSVSWYQQTPGQGLQFLFEYFSETQRNKGNFPGRFSGRQFSNSRSEMNVSTLELGDSALYLCASSLDRAVNGYTFGSGTRLTVV.

The chain recombines TRBV6-5 with TRBJ1-3; TRBD1 is a possible D gene (6 bases). The CDR3 extends over 14 amino acids. CDR1 is MNHEY and CDR2 is SVGAGI in the germline V gene. Trimming removed 5 bases from V and 7 bases from J, with 15 bases in between. The CDR3 spells CASSRGGSVNTIYF. The CDR3 DNA sequence: TGTGCCAGCAGTAGGGGGGGTTCAGTCAACACCATATATTTT.

V usage is TRBV18 and J usage is TRBJ2-7, with D possibly TRBD2 on 6 matching bases. Trimming stripped 6 bases from V and 7 bases from J, with 19 bases between. Germline V gene lookup returns CDR1 KGHSH and CDR2 LQKENI. The CDR3 contains 14 residues. CDR3 sequence: CASSPGDSLWEQYF. The DNA of the CDR3 is TGTGCCAGCTCCCCGGGAGACAGCCTTTGGGAGCAGTACTTC. Full variable domain (rest looked up from reference TRBV18 and TRBJ2-7): NAGVMQNPRHLVRRRGQEARLRCSPMKGHSHVYWYRQLPEEGLKFMVYLQKENIIDESGMPKERFSAEFPKEGPSILRIQQVVRGDSAAYFCASSPGDSLWEQYFGPGTRLTVT.

This sequence joins TRBV9 and TRBJ1-2, with 8 bases that match TRBD1. The CDR3 is made up of 16 amino acids. Germline V gene data show CDR1 as SGDLS and CDR2 as YYNGEE. J was trimmed by 5 bases and V by 1 base; bases with no gene match: 10. CDR3 nucleotides: TGTGCCAGCAGCGTAACCGGACAGGGCGGGGGGTATGGCTACACCTTC. Protein: CASSVTGQGGGYGYTF.

The rearrangement links TRBV7-9 to TRBJ1-2; D gene ambiguous. CDR1 and CDR2 (germline): SEHNR, FQNEAQ (reference sequence). The CDR3 covers 13 residues. V dropped 3 bases and J dropped 4 bases, with 9 bases sitting between them. The CDR3, as DNA: TGTGCCAGCAGCTTTGAGGGTAGCTATGGCTACACCTTC. It yields the protein CASSFEGSYGYTF.